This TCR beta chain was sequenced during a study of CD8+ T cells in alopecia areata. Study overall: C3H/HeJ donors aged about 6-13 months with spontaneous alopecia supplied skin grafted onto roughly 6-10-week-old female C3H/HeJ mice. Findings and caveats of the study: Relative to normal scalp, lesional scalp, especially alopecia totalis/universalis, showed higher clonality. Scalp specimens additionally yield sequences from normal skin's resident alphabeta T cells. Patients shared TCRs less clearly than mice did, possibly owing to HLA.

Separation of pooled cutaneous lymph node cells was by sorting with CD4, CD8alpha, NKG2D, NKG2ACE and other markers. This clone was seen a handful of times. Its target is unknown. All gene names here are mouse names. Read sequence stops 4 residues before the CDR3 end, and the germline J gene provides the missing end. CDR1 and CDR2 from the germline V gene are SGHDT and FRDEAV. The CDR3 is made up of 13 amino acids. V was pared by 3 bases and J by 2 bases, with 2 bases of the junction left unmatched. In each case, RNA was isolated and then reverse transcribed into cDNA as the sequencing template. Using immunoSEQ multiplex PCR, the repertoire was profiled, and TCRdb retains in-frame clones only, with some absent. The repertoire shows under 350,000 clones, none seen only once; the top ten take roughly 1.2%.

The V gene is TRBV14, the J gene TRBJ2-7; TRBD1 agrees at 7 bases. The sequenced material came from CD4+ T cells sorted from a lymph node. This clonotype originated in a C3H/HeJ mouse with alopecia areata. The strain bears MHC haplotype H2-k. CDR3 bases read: TGTGCCAGCAGTTATACAGGGGCCTAT. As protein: CASSYTGAY. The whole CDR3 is CASSYTGAYEQYF.